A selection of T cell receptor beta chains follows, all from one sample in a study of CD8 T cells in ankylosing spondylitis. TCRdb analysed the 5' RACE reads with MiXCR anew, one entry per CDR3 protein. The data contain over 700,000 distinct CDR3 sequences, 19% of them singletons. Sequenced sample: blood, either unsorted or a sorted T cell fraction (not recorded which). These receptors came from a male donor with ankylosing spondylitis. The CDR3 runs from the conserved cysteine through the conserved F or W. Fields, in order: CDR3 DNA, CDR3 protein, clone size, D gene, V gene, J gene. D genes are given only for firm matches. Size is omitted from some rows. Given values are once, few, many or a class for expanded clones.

CDR3nt: TGTGCCAGCAGTTTTCCCAGTGTCACAGATACGCAGTATTTT; CDR3aa: CASSFPSVTDTQYF; abundance: many; d_gene: NA; v_gene: TRBV12-3/TRBV12-4; j_gene: TRBJ2-3
CDR3nt: TGCGCCAGCAGCCACGCCCAAGCGGGAGCTACAGATACGCAGTATTTT; CDR3aa: CASSHAQAGATDTQYF; abundance: NA; d_gene: TRBD2; v_gene: TRBV4-1; j_gene: TRBJ2-3
CDR3nt: TGCAGCGTTGAAGAGCGGCTAGCATCCTACAATGAGCAGTTCTTC; CDR3aa: CSVEERLASYNEQFF; abundance: NA; d_gene: NA; v_gene: TRBV29-1; j_gene: TRBJ2-1
CDR3nt: TGCAGCGTTGATCCTAGCGGGATCGGCGGGGAGCTGTTTTTT; CDR3aa: CSVDPSGIGGELFF; abundance: NA; d_gene: TRBD2; v_gene: TRBV29-1; j_gene: TRBJ2-2
CDR3nt: TGTGCCAGTAGTGAAGGACATCGTGGCTACACCTTC; CDR3aa: CASSEGHRGYTF; abundance: NA; d_gene: NA; v_gene: TRBV19; j_gene: TRBJ1-2
CDR3nt: TGCAGTGCTAGCGCCGGACAGGGGCGCGTATACGAGCAGTACTTC; CDR3aa: CSASAGQGRVYEQYF; abundance: few; d_gene: TRBD1; v_gene: TRBV20-1; j_gene: TRBJ2-7
CDR3nt: TGTGCCAGCGCGGGGCGGGAGGAGACCTACAATGAGCAGTTCTTC; CDR3aa: CASAGREETYNEQFF; abundance: few; d_gene: TRBD2; v_gene: TRBV9; j_gene: TRBJ2-1
CDR3nt: TGTGCCAGCAGGTCCGGGTCAAGGAGTGAGCAGTTCTTC; CDR3aa: CASRSGSRSEQFF; abundance: NA; d_gene: NA; v_gene: TRBV5-8; j_gene: TRBJ2-1
CDR3nt: TGTGCCAGCAGCTTAGCGGGGGCCTTAACCTACGAGCAGTACTTC; CDR3aa: CASSLAGALTYEQYF; abundance: few; d_gene: NA; v_gene: TRBV11-2; j_gene: TRBJ2-7
CDR3nt: TGTGCCAGCAGTCCGCCCCGGGATTTTTGGGCAGATACGCAGTATTTT; CDR3aa: CASSPPRDFWADTQYF; abundance: few; d_gene: NA; v_gene: TRBV12-3/TRBV12-4; j_gene: TRBJ2-3
CDR3nt: TGTGCCAGCAAATCGGGACAGTCAAACAATGAGCAGTTCTTC; CDR3aa: CASKSGQSNNEQFF; abundance: few; d_gene: TRBD1; v_gene: TRBV28; j_gene: TRBJ2-1
CDR3nt: TGTGCCAGCAGCCCCCCCGGGAAATCCTACAATGAGCAGTTCTTC; CDR3aa: CASSPPGKSYNEQFF; abundance: NA; d_gene: NA; v_gene: TRBV7-9; j_gene: TRBJ2-1
CDR3nt: TGTGCCAGCAGAGGGACAGGATTGAACACTGAAGCTTTCTTT; CDR3aa: CASRGTGLNTEAFF; abundance: NA; d_gene: TRBD1; v_gene: TRBV27; j_gene: TRBJ1-1
CDR3nt: TGCAGCGTTGGCGGGACAGGGGGAAGAGAGACCCAGTACTTC; CDR3aa: CSVGGTGGRETQYF; abundance: many; d_gene: TRBD1; v_gene: TRBV29-1; j_gene: TRBJ2-5
CDR3nt: TGTGCCAGCAGCCAAGAAAGGCTAGCGGGGACCGACATCTACGAGCAGTACTTC; CDR3aa: CASSQERLAGTDIYEQYF; abundance: NA; d_gene: TRBD2; v_gene: TRBV4-2; j_gene: TRBJ2-7
CDR3nt: TGTGCCATCAGTGAGTCCACGCGGGATTTGACAGATACGCAGTATTTT; CDR3aa: CAISESTRDLTDTQYF; abundance: many; d_gene: NA; v_gene: TRBV10-3; j_gene: TRBJ2-3
CDR3nt: TGTGCCAGCACCCCAGGGGGGTCAACTAATGAAAAACTGTTTTTT; CDR3aa: CASTPGGSTNEKLFF; abundance: NA; d_gene: TRBD1; v_gene: TRBV3-1; j_gene: TRBJ1-4
CDR3nt: TGTGCCAGCAGCCGTGACAGACAGGCGGCAAACACAGATACGCAGTATTTT; CDR3aa: CASSRDRQAANTDTQYF; abundance: few; d_gene: NA; v_gene: TRBV7-8; j_gene: TRBJ2-3
CDR3nt: TGTGCCAACTACAAACCAGGGGGAGGGGGCAAAAACATTCAGTACTTC; CDR3aa: CANYKPGGGGKNIQYF; abundance: NA; d_gene: NA; v_gene: TRBV6-1; j_gene: TRBJ2-4
CDR3nt: TGTGCCACCAGTGATTTGGCCCCCCGGGCATTAACCTACGAGCAGTACTTC; CDR3aa: CATSDLAPRALTYEQYF; abundance: NA; d_gene: NA; v_gene: TRBV24-1; j_gene: TRBJ2-7
CDR3nt: TGCAGCGCTGCTCTTCTAGCGGGAGGGTCCTACGAGCAGTACTTC; CDR3aa: CSAALLAGGSYEQYF; abundance: NA; d_gene: TRBD2; v_gene: TRBV29-1; j_gene: TRBJ2-7
CDR3nt: TGCGCCAGCAGCTTGATTGCGGGGTCCACCGGGGAGCTGTTTTTT; CDR3aa: CASSLIAGSTGELFF; abundance: NA; d_gene: NA; v_gene: TRBV5-1; j_gene: TRBJ2-2
CDR3nt: TGTGCCAGTAGTATAGCCAGTAAGAGGGATGAGCAGTTCTTC; CDR3aa: CASSIASKRDEQFF; abundance: NA; d_gene: NA; v_gene: TRBV19; j_gene: TRBJ2-1
CDR3nt: TGTGCCAGCAGTGTGACTAGCGGGTCGCCTGAGCAGTTCTTC; CDR3aa: CASSVTSGSPEQFF; abundance: many; d_gene: TRBD2; v_gene: TRBV6-2/TRBV6-3; j_gene: TRBJ2-1